This TCR beta chain was identified in a study of response to subunit inactivated influenza vaccine (dated by TCRdb to between 2018 and 2020). Broadly, across the study: The study used deep quantitative T cell receptor repertoire profiling to track responses to a trivalent subunit inactivated influenza vaccine. Broad study findings and their caveats: The authors proposed that each seasonal influenza vaccination may bring in only a limited number of new T cells.

The CDR3 spans 12 residues, from the cysteine through the phenylalanine. Here the CDR3 DNA is all that survives: 36 bases in frame from base 1. Trimming at the junction amounts to 3 bases on V and 5 bases on J, and the germline ends lie 7 bases apart. This clonotype was seen a few times. The target of this receptor is not known. The input lacks base qualities; no much larger clone sits a single base away. Library preparation was by RT-PCR. Instrument used: Illumina HiSeq 2500. The public reads were quality trimmed at Q25 with fastp and then assembled into clones with MiXCR by TCRdb, keeping productive beta chains. For every CDR3 protein sequence, its rows merge into one entry that carries the most common genes and DNA. Present in this sample are 800,000 to 1,000,000 distinct CDR3 sequences, 21% of which were seen just once. Clones ranked in the top ten supply approximately 10% of the sample.

The source was PBMCs from blood, collected 4 to 6 days after vaccination. The clonotype was recovered from a man aged 45-65 years who received an inactivated influenza vaccine. Donor details come from another sample of the same person, matched by shared clones. This sequence uses TRBV12-3 or TRBV12-4 and TRBJ1-1; the D gene cannot be named for sure. The CDR3 reads CASSFQQTEAFF. The sequenced DNA: TGTGCCAGCAGTTTTCAGCAAACTGAAGCTTTCTTT.